The TCR beta chain under discussion was sequenced for a study of shared clonotypes between healthy human individuals. Findings of the study overall: Large depth notwithstanding, sorted-subset sequencing proved incomplete by rarefaction.

The length of the CDR3 is 13 residues. Per the germline V gene, CDR1 is SGHNT and CDR2 is YYREEE (reference sequence). Trimming shortened V by 0 bases and J by 9 bases, and 10 bases separated the two germline ends. Memory CD4+ cells were the fraction left after CD45RA+ naive selection. In the original processing: ImmunoSEQ supplied junction-only sequences lacking quality scores, so filtering was different. Profiling relied on immunoSEQ multiplex PCR, and the TCRdb table lists in-frame clones only, not all of them. That table is the source of V, J and clone size, and D and trimming were worked out from the DNA. This table holds over a million clones, 75% to 80% found once. In regard to this clone: Antigen unknown.

Source material: memory CD4+ T cells from PBMCs. As to subset: CD45RA-negative fraction. The rearrangement uses TRBV5-4 and TRBJ2-1; D gene unclear. This sequence was found in a man younger than 35 in good health. Some clones in this sample may be carry-over from other donors' samples. CDR3 nucleotide sequence: TGTGCCAGCAGCTTGGCCGTTGGAGCTGAGCAGTTCTTC. Translation gives CASSLAVGAEQFF.